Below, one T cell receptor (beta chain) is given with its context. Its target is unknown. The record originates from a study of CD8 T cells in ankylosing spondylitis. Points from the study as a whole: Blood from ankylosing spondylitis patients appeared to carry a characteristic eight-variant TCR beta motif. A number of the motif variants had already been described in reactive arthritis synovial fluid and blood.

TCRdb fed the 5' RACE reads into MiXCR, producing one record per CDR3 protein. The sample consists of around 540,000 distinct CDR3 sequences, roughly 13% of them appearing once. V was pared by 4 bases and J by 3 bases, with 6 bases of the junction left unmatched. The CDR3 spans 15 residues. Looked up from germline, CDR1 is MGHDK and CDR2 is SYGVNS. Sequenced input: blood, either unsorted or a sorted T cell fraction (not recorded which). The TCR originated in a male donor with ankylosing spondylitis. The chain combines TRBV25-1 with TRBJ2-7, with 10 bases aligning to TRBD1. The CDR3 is CASSAPGQGIYEQYV. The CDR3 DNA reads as TGTGCCAGCAGTGCACCGGGACAGGGGATCTACGAGCAGTACGTC.